Reported below is one TCR beta chain. As yet, its antigen is unknown. This sample was included in a study of cytomegalovirus exposure and HLA in healthy donors. Overall study results and limits: Reports indicate that TCR beta sequences accurately predicted the HLA-A and HLA-B alleles of most subjects.

The PCR had 60 Vbeta and 13 Jbeta primers. TCRdb's table, derived via immunoSEQ multiplex PCR, lists solely in-frame clones and lacks some. The sample yields under 100,000 clones, around three fifths seen once. The length of the CDR3 is 13 residues. V lost 8 bases and J 2 bases, leaving 9 bases between the germline ends. From germline, CDR1 is MNHEY and CDR2 SVGAGI. J is TRBJ2-2 and V is TRBV6-5; D unclear. This TCR came from a woman between 35 and 50 years old in good health and CMV-seropositive. Sequenced sample: PBMCs. The chain's CDR3 is CASPSTNTGELFF. The CDR3 bases are TGTGCCAGCCCTTCAACTAACACCGGGGAGCTGTTTTTT.